This is a list of T cell receptor beta chains from one sample in a study of T cell clonotyping in hematopoietic cell transplantation. Generated by immunoSEQ multiplex PCR, the TCRdb table keeps only in-frame clones and is missing some. This sample has roughly 13,000 clones, with 90% to 95% found just once. The specimen was PBMCs, collected 30 days after allogeneic stem cell transplant. Receptor source: a male patient aged 55 to 69 who had an allogeneic stem cell transplant from an unrelated donor, so the T cells may come from the graft donor. Some clones in this sample may be carry-over from other donors' samples. The CDR3 runs from the conserved cysteine through the conserved F or W. D genes are given only for firm matches. The size field is filled for only some rows; it gives once, few, many or a size class.

v_call	d_call	clone_size	j_call	cdr3_nt	cdr3_aa
TRBV2	TRBD1	-	TRBJ1-2	TGTGCCAGCAGTCTCGGACAGGTCTTCCTTTATGGCTACACCTTC	CASSLGQVFLYGYTF
TRBV15	-	large	TRBJ1-5	TGTGCCACCAGCTGGGGGGTGGGAAGCAATCAGCCCCAGCATTTT	CATSWGVGSNQPQHF
TRBV19	-	-	TRBJ1-4	TGTGCCAGTAGTGACAGTGGTAATGAAAAACTGTTTTTT	CASSDSGNEKLFF
TRBV18	TRBD1	-	TRBJ2-7	TGTGCCAGCTCACAGGGGGCTAGCTACGAGCAGTACTTC	CASSQGASYEQYF
TRBV5-4	TRBD2	-	TRBJ2-5	TGTGCCAGCAGCAGCCCCAGGGACGGGGGGGAGACCCAGTACTTC	CASSSPRDGGETQYF
TRBV14	-	-	TRBJ1-1	TGTGCCAGCAGCCAAGTAGTCTTGCCAGGGAAGTATTCGGACACTGAAGCTTTCTTT	CASSQVVLPGKYSDTEAFF
TRBV6-1	TRBD1	-	TRBJ1-5	TGTGCCAGCGGACAGGGGGCCTCTCAGCCCCAGCATTTT	CASGQGASQPQHF
TRBV19	-	once	TRBJ1-3	TGTGCCAGTAGTATTTCGGGAAACACCATATATTTT	CASSISGNTIYF
TRBV27	-	-	TRBJ1-1	TGTGCCAGCAGTTTAATAGGGGGGGGCACTGAAGCTTTCTTT	CASSLIGGGTEAFF
TRBV7-9	TRBD1	-	TRBJ1-1	TGTGCCAGCAGCTTTGACAGGGGGCAGGGAAACACTGAAGCTTTCTTT	CASSFDRGQGNTEAFF
TRBV30	TRBD1	-	TRBJ2-2	TGTGCCTGGAGTGAGGGACAGATAAACACCGGGGAGCTGTTTTTT	CAWSEGQINTGELFF
TRBV19	TRBD2	-	TRBJ2-1	TGTGCCAGTAGTATGCCTAGCGGGAGGAGCTCCTACAATGAGCAGTTCTTC	CASSMPSGRSSYNEQFF
TRBV19	-	-	TRBJ1-6	TGTGCCAGTAGTCCTCACCCCGTTTCACCCCTCCACTTT	CASSPHPVSPLHF
TRBV7-9	-	-	TRBJ1-5	TGTGCCAGCAGCTCCACAAAAGGACAGCCCCAGCATTTT	CASSSTKGQPQHF
TRBV15	TRBD2	-	TRBJ2-7	TGTGCCACCAGCAGAGGGGGACTAGCGAGTTCCTACGAGCAGTACTTC	CATSRGGLASSYEQYF
TRBV7-2	TRBD2	-	TRBJ2-7	TGTGCCAGCAGCAGGTTAGCGGGGGAAGCCTACGAGCAGTACTTC	CASSRLAGEAYEQYF
TRBV4-2	TRBD1	-	TRBJ1-4	TGTGCCAGCACCCTGGGGACAGGGGTAGGGGAAAAACTGTTTTTT	CASTLGTGVGEKLFF
TRBV28	-	-	TRBJ1-2	TGTGCCAGCAGTTTAGAAGGGACTAACTATGGCTACACCTTC	CASSLEGTNYGYTF
TRBV7-2	-	few	TRBJ2-1	TGTGCCAGCAGCTTAAAGGGGCGGGACACGCGGTTCTTC	CASSLKGRDTRFF
TRBV4-3	-	-	TRBJ2-3	TGCGCCAGCAGCCAAGCCAGCGGGTGGGGGGGCCCTGATACGCAGTATTTT	CASSQASGWGGPDTQYF
TRBV10-3	-	-	TRBJ2-5	TGTGCCATCAGTGAAGCCCCGGGGCTTAAGACCCAGTACTTC	CAISEAPGLKTQYF
TRBV2	TRBD1	-	TRBJ2-5	TGTGCCACTGGGACAGGGGGCGAGACCCAGTACTTC	CATGTGGETQYF
TRBV5-4	TRBD1	-	TRBJ1-2	TGTGCCAGCAGCTTGGGAGGACAGGGAAACTATGGCTACACCTTC	CASSLGGQGNYGYTF
TRBV19	-	-	TRBJ1-1	TGTGCCAGTAGTGTAGGAAACGGACTGATGAACACTGAAGCTTTCTTT	CASSVGNGLMNTEAFF
TRBV5-1	TRBD2	-	TRBJ2-2	TGCGCCAGCAGCATGATGGCGGGGGGGAACACCGGGGAGCTGTTTTTT	CASSMMAGGNTGELFF
TRBV9	-	-	TRBJ1-1	TGTGCCAGCAGCGTGGGGGGGCTCGGGAACACTGAAGCTTTCTTT	CASSVGGLGNTEAFF
TRBV10-3	TRBD2	-	TRBJ2-2	TGTGCCAACTCACCAACGGGGGGGCCCAGCACCGGGGAGCTGTTTTTT	CANSPTGGPSTGELFF
TRBV29-1	TRBD2	-	TRBJ2-5	TGCAGCGTTGCTGGCGGACTAGCGGGTTTCCAAGAGACCCAGTACTTC	CSVAGGLAGFQETQYF
TRBV30	TRBD2	-	TRBJ2-3	TGTGCCTGGAGTCATTTAGCGGGGGGAATAGATACGCAGTATTTT	CAWSHLAGGIDTQYF
TRBV19	-	-	TRBJ1-2	TGTGCCAGTAGTTCGGGGAACTATGGCTACACCTTC	CASSSGNYGYTF
TRBV7-9	-	-	TRBJ2-2	TGTGCCAGCAGCGTGGGGGGTTCGGCCACCGGGGAGCTGTTTTTT	CASSVGGSATGELFF
TRBV21-1	-	-	TRBJ2-3	TGTGCCAGCAGCAAAGTGGGACTAGCACCAACCACAGATACGCAGTATTTT	CASSKVGLAPTTDTQYF
TRBV5-1	TRBD1	-	TRBJ1-1	TGCGCCAGCAGCTTCTCCCCGGGACAGGGGGCTGAAGCTTTCTTT	CASSFSPGQGAEAFF
TRBV2	-	-	TRBJ1-4	TGTGCCAGCGGGAGGGACACAACTAATGAAAAACTGTTTTTT	CASGRDTTNEKLFF
TRBV15	TRBD1	-	TRBJ1-4	TGTGCCACCAGCAGAGGCCCGACAGGGGATGAAAAACTGTTTTTT	CATSRGPTGDEKLFF
TRBV7-6	-	-	TRBJ1-5	TGTGCCAGCAGCTTAATGTCCGGGAATCAGCCCCAGCATTTT	CASSLMSGNQPQHF
TRBV5-6	-	-	TRBJ1-2	TGTGCCAGCAGACGCGGACGGAACAACTATGGCTACACCTTC	CASRRGRNNYGYTF
TRBV5-4	TRBD2	-	TRBJ2-3	TGTGCCAGCAGCACGCGACTAGCGAGCACAGATACGCAGTATTTT	CASSTRLASTDTQYF